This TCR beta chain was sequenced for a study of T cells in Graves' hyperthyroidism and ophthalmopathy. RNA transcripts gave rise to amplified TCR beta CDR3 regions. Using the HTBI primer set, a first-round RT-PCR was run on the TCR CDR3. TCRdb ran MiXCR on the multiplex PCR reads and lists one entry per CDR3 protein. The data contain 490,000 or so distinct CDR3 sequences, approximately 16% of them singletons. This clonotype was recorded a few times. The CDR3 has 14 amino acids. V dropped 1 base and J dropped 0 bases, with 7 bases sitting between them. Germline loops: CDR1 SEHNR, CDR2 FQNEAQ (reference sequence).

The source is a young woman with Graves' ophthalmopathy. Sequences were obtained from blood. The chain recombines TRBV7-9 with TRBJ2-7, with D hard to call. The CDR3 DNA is TGTGCCAGCAGCTTAGTGTGGGTCTCCTACGAGCAGTACTTC. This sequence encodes CASSLVWVSYEQYF.